Each of the 30 T cell receptor beta chains below was sequenced from the same sample in a study of T cells in Graves' hyperthyroidism and ophthalmopathy. Amplified TCR beta CDR3 regions derived from RNA transcripts. Using the HTBI primer set, a first-round RT-PCR was run on the TCR CDR3. One entry per CDR3 protein results from TCRdb running MiXCR on the multiplex PCR reads. The profile covers around 36,000 distinct CDR3 sequences, with under 60% appearing a single time and about 17% taken by the ten largest. The sample comprised blood. The receptors stem from a man aged 35-49 years with Graves' ophthalmopathy.

Ten or more counts support this clonotype. The rearrangement joins TRBV28 to TRBJ2-7; TRBD1 agrees at 8 bases. Germline CDR1 MDHEN, CDR2 SYDVKM. Unmatched junction bases numbered 8, after V lost 3 bases and J lost 4 bases. The CDR3 totals 15 residues. As DNA, the CDR3 is TGTGCCAGCAGTTTGCCCTCGACAGGGGTATACGAGCAGTACTTC. Its protein product is CASSLPSTGVYEQYF.

This clonotype was detected ten times or more. V usage is TRBV9 and J usage is TRBJ2-1; 12 nucleotides line up with TRBD2. V gave up 2 bases and J gave up 8 bases; unmatched junction bases: 8. Germline V CDR1 and CDR2: SGDLS, YYNGEE. The CDR3 sequence is 16 residues long. CDR3: CASSVNGLAGSYEQFF. The CDR3 nucleotides are TGTGCCAGCAGCGTGAACGGACTAGCGGGAAGTTATGAGCAGTTCTTC. Together with reference TRBV9 and TRBJ2-1, the CDR3 gives the full variable domain: DSGVTQTPKHLITATGQRVTLRCSPRSGDLSVYWYQQSLDQGLQFLIQYYNGEERAKGNILERFSAQQFPDLHSELNLSSLELGDSALYFCASSVNGLAGSYEQFFGPGTRLTVL.

About this clonotype itself: The conserved phenylalanine or tryptophan normally closing the CDR3 is absent here, so this likely arose from a read error. No DNA is shown, since the ends of the CDR3 on it are uncertain; the CDR3 is the one TCRdb lists. The rearrangement joins TRBV29-1 to TRBJ2-7; TRBD2 was called by the table and not checked on the DNA. Germline V gene data show CDR1 as SQVTM and CDR2 as ANQGSEA. Ends included, the CDR3 has 12 residues. The CDR3 sequence: CSVLAGAYEQCL.

This clonotype has more than one count but fewer than ten. The gene calls are TRBV29-1 and TRBJ2-7, with 11 nucleotides matching TRBD2. Germline V gives CDR1 SQVTM, CDR2 ANQGSEA. The ends lost 6 bases at V and 5 bases at J; junction bases unmatched: 9. The CDR3 is 14 residues long. CDR3 in amino acids: CSVAGTSGRNEQYF. The CDR3 DNA is TGCAGCGTCGCCGGGACTAGCGGCAGGAACGAGCAGTACTTC.

V and J are TRBV7-2 and TRBJ2-1, with a tentative D call TRBD2 (6 bases). The V end lost 4 bases, the J end lost 1 base, and 11 bases lay between the germline ends. Germline V gene data show CDR1 as SGHTA and CDR2 as FQGNSA. The CDR3 sequence is 15 residues long. The CDR3 is CASSSPGLSYNEQFF. The CDR3 nucleotides read TGTGCCAGCAGCTCGCCGGGACTTTCCTACAATGAGCAGTTCTTC.

For this clonotype: A junction end diverges from the germline sequence, so it may reflect a read error. The rearrangement joins TRBV4-3 to TRBJ2-7; D is possibly TRBD2 (6 bases). The germline CDR1 and CDR2 sequences are LGHNA and YSLEER. The CDR3 loop spans 12 amino acids. The CDR3 spells CASSHRTGEQHF. The CDR3 DNA sequence: TGCGCCAGCAGCCACCGCACGGGAGAGCAGCACTTC.

The sample holds many counts of this clonotype. V usage is TRBV30 and J usage is TRBJ2-7; perhaps D is TRBD1 or TRBD2 (5 bases each). CDR1 GTSNPN and CDR2 SVGIG come from the germline V gene (reference sequence). This CDR3 has 14 amino acids. Trimming took off 2 bases at V and 3 bases at J, with 14 bases between the two ends. The CDR3: CAWSFGTGDYEQYF. DNA for the CDR3: TGTGCCTGGAGTTTTGGGACCGGGGACTACGAGCAGTACTTC.

The chain combines TRBV2 with TRBJ2-5, with 10 bases fitting TRBD1. The CDR3 contains 14 residues. J gave up 5 bases and V 4 bases, and 4 bases lay outside the gene matches. CDR1 is SNHLY and CDR2 is FYNNEI in the germline V gene. CDR3 nucleotide sequence: TGTGCCAGCAGTGGGACAGGGGGTTCCGAGACCCAGTACTTC. This gives the protein CASSGTGGSETQYF.

This chain uses TRBV20-1 with TRBJ2-5, with 8 nucleotides matching TRBD2. CDR1 and CDR2 from the germline V gene are DFQATT and SNEGSKA (reference sequence). V lost 5 bases and J lost 5; bases outside the gene matches: 7. CDR3 length: 13 amino acids. The CDR3 DNA reads as TGCAGTGCTTCATCGGGAGGGCGGGAGACCCAGTACTTC. Translated, it gives CSASSGGRETQYF.

This clonotype was recorded only once. A junction end diverges from the germline sequence, so it may reflect a read error. The rearrangement links TRBV5-1 to TRBJ2-5, with a weak D call TRBD1 (6 bases). Germline V gene lookup returns CDR1 SGHRS and CDR2 YFSETQ. The CDR3 loop spans 14 amino acids. CDR3 DNA: TGTGCCAGCAGCTCCACAGGGAACCAAGAGACCCAGTACTTC. This translates into CASSSTGNQETQYF.

This clonotype was picked up many times. This chain uses TRBV20-1 with TRBJ2-3; D remains ambiguous. Trimming took off 1 base at V and 4 bases at J, with 15 bases between the two ends. CDR3 length equals 15 residues. CDR1 is DFQATT and CDR2 is SNEGSKA in the germline V gene (reference sequence). Written as DNA, the CDR3 is TGCAGTGCTAGAGCTGCCCGACTTTCGTCAGATACGCAGTATTTT. It yields the protein CSARAARLSSDTQYF.

This clonotype was seen more than once but under ten times. The conserved phenylalanine or tryptophan normally closing the CDR3 is absent here, so this likely arose from a read error. The DNA is left out, because the CDR3 cannot be placed on it with certainty; the CDR3 is given as TCRdb lists it. CDR3 protein: CASSGRGQG. The chain recombines TRBV6-1 with TRBJ1-2; the D segment call TRBD1 is taken from the table without a DNA check. In germline, CDR1 is MNHNS, CDR2 SASEGT. The CDR3 spans 9 residues, counting both ends.

A single count supports this clonotype. This sequence joins TRBV20-1 and TRBJ2-1, with D possibly matching TRBD2 (7 bases). The V gene lost 6 bases and the J gene lost 6 bases, with 15 bases spanning the gap. CDR1 DFQATT and CDR2 SNEGSKA come from the germline V gene (reference sequence). CDR3 length: 13 amino acids. The CDR3 sequence: CSAGEGGVNEQFF. CDR3 coding DNA: TGCAGTGCAGGGGAGGGGGGGGTCAATGAGCAGTTCTTC.

The sample holds many counts of this clonotype. This rearrangement joins TRBV20-1 to TRBJ1-4; 7 bases are a match to TRBD1. Trimming took 6 bases from V and 8 from J; bases not matched to a gene: 12. This CDR3 has 14 residues. The germline V gene has CDR1 DFQATT and CDR2 SNEGSKA (reference sequence). DNA for the CDR3: TGCAGTGCGCGAGGGACAGCCCGGACCGAAAAACTGTTTTTT. This translates into CSARGTARTEKLFF.

This clonotype was picked up one time. V usage is TRBV20-1 and J usage is TRBJ1-2; D uncertain. Trimming stripped 0 bases from V and 6 bases from J, with 14 bases between. Per germline, CDR1 DFQATT and CDR2 SNEGSKA (reference sequence). CDR3 size: 14 residues. This CDR3 reads CSARDRRGFDGYTF. CDR3 in DNA: TGCAGTGCTAGAGATCGACGGGGATTCGATGGCTACACCTTC.

The chain has TRBV20-1 and TRBJ2-7; 13 nucleotides agree with TRBD2. In germline, CDR1 is DFQATT, CDR2 SNEGSKA (reference sequence). The CDR3 loop spans 15 amino acids. After removal of 3 bases from V and 9 bases from J, the junction contained 11 bases not matched to a gene. The DNA for the CDR3 is TGCAGTGCTAGCCGAGGGACTAGCGGGGTCTCAGGGCAGTACTTC. Protein sequence: CSASRGTSGVSGQYF.

This clonotype was seen at least ten times. The chain employs TRBV18 and TRBJ2-1; D possibly corresponds to TRBD2 (6 bases). Germline assignment: CDR1 KGHSH and CDR2 LQKENI. Trimming took 2 bases from V and 8 from J, leaving 10 bases between them. This CDR3 comprises 13 residues. CDR3 in amino acids: CASSPLEGHEQFF. The CDR3 bases are TGTGCCAGCTCACCATTGGAGGGGCATGAGCAGTTCTTC.

In regard to this clonotype: Without the conserved terminal phenylalanine or tryptophan, this CDR3 likely stems from a read error. The gene calls are TRBV6-1 and TRBJ2-5; TRBD1 matches 8 bases. The V and J ends lost 7 bases and 1 base, in that order; junction bases with no gene match: 8. In germline, CDR1 is MNHNS, CDR2 SASEGT. The CDR3 is 15 residues long. This chain's CDR3 is CASNRDRSRQETQYC. The CDR3 DNA reads as TGTGCCAGCAATCGGGACAGGAGCCGCCAAGAGACCCAGTACTGC.

The rearrangement joins TRBV7-2 to TRBJ2-5, with a possible D match to TRBD2 (7 bases). Trimming cost V 1 base and J 5 bases, with 11 bases left between them. The CDR3 spans 14 residues. Germline V gene data show CDR1 as SGHTA and CDR2 as FQGNSA. CDR3 sequence: CASSLGGGPETQYF. The CDR3 DNA is TGTGCCAGCAGCTTAGGGGGGGGGCCGGAGACCCAGTACTTC.

In the case of this clonotype: The junction departs from germline at one end; a sequencing error may be responsible. The chain is built from TRBV19 and TRBJ1-3; 9 bases are a match to TRBD1. From germline, CDR1 is LNHDA and CDR2 SQIVND (reference sequence). The CDR3 is made up of 14 amino acids. CDR3 in DNA: TGTGCCAGTGAACAGGGGGCTTATGGAAACACTATATATTTT. As protein: CASEQGAYGNTIYF. Looking up the rest from reference TRBV19 and TRBJ1-3 gives the full variable domain: DGGITQSPKYLFRKEGQNVTLSCEQNLNHDAMYWYRQDPGQGLRLIYYSQIVNDFQKGDIAEGYSVSREKKESFPLTVTSAQKNPTAFYLCASEQGAYGNTIYFGEGSWLTVV.

This clonotype showed up just once. The chain joins TRBV7-9 to TRBJ1-1, with a tentative D call TRBD1 (6 bases). Germline CDR1 is SEHNR and CDR2 is FQNEAQ (reference sequence). The V and J ends lost 5 bases and 0 bases respectively, with 13 bases between them. The CDR3 is 15 residues long. The DNA of the CDR3 is TGTGCCAGCAGCCGAGGGGGGATCTTGAACACTGAAGCTTTCTTT. Protein: CASSRGGILNTEAFF.

This clonotype is labeled as medium-sized. The V gene is TRBV10-1, the J gene TRBJ2-7; D is unresolved. The CDR3 totals 12 residues. The ends were cut back, 4 bases at V and 0 bases at J, with 4 bases in the middle. From germline, CDR1 is WNHNN and CDR2 SYGVQD (reference sequence). The CDR3 sequence: CASSATSYEQYF. The CDR3, as DNA: TGCGCCAGCAGTGCCACCTCCTACGAGCAGTACTTC.

The V gene is TRBV7-8, the J gene TRBJ2-7; 9 positions match TRBD1. Germline V gives CDR1 SGHVS, CDR2 FQNEAQ. The CDR3 is 13 residues long. Germline trimming cut 8 bases from V and 4 bases from J; bases unmatched to any gene: 6. DNA of the CDR3: TGTGCCAGCCGCGGGACAGGGAAATACGAGCAGTACTTC. Translated: CASRGTGKYEQYF.

In this sample, this clonotype turned up a few times. The V gene is TRBV20-1, the J gene TRBJ1-5; unclear D gene. This CDR3 region has 11 residues. Germline V gene lookup returns CDR1 DFQATT and CDR2 SNEGSKA (reference sequence). V lost 5 bases, J lost 11 bases, and 13 bases lay in between. CDR3 bases: TGCAGTGCTCCTCAGGAAGAGACCCAGCATTTT. Residues: CSAPQEETQHF.

This chain links TRBV19 with TRBJ1-2; D is uncertain. Trimming left V 5 bases short and J 7 bases short, with 14 bases between. Germline assignment: CDR1 LNHDA and CDR2 SQIVND (reference sequence). This CDR3 contains 13 residues. CDR3 sequence reads: CASSSSGPGGYTF. CDR3 bases: TGTGCCAGTAGTTCGTCCGGGCCAGGTGGCTACACCTTC.

This clonotype was seen repeatedly, ten times or more. The genes are TRBV27 and TRBJ2-7; D ambiguous. Germline CDR1 and CDR2: MNHEY and SMNVEV (reference sequence). The CDR3 is made up of 13 amino acids. Trimming removed 2 bases at V and 3 bases at J, with 8 bases between. The chain's CDR3 is CASSLQVDYEQYF. The DNA for the CDR3 is TGTGCCAGCAGTTTACAGGTGGACTACGAGCAGTACTTC.

The chain uses TRBV11-3 and TRBJ2-1; 8 positions agree with TRBD2. Germline V lookup: CDR1 SGHNT, CDR2 YENEEA. CDR3 length: 16 residues. Trimming cost V 3 bases and J 7 bases; bases outside gene matches: 11. The DNA for the CDR3 is TGTGCCAGCAGCTTTATTCCGGCGCGCGGGGGGAATGAGCAGTTCTTC. Its translation is CASSFIPARGGNEQFF.

This rearrangement joins TRBV12-3 or TRBV12-4 to TRBJ2-1; D is perhaps TRBD2 (6 bases). This CDR3 is built from 14 residues. Trimming pared 4 bases from V and 5 bases from J, leaving 12 bases between. The CDR3 sequence: CASSSRWGDNEQFF. Here the CDR3 DNA reads TGTGCCAGCAGTTCCCGATGGGGGGACAATGAGCAGTTCTTC.

The chain recombines TRBV19 with TRBJ1-4, with D hard to call. This CDR3 spans 13 amino acids. Trimming pared 1 base from V and 5 bases from J, leaving 5 bases between. Germline CDR1 and CDR2: LNHDA and SQIVND (reference sequence). The CDR3 reads CASSIGSNEKLFF. CDR3 coding DNA: TGTGCCAGTAGTATAGGCAGCAATGAAAAACTGTTTTTT.

The V and J genes are TRBV20-1 and TRBJ2-1; 8 bases map to TRBD1. CDR1 and CDR2 from the germline V gene are DFQATT and SNEGSKA (reference sequence). The V gene end was trimmed by 6 bases and the J gene end by 8 bases; junction bases not matched to a gene: 9. The CDR3 covers 13 residues. CDR3 sequence: CSATQTGGDEQFF. CDR3 in DNA: TGCAGTGCCACGCAAACAGGGGGAGATGAGCAGTTCTTC.